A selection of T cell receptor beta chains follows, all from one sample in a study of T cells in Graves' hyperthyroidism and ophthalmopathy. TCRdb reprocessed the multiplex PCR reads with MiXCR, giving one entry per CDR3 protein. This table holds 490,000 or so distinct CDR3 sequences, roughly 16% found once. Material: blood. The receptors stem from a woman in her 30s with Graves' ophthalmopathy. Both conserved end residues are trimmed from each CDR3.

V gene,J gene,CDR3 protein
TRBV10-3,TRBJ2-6,AISEGLGKSGANVLT
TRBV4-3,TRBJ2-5,ASSLRTSGEEETQY
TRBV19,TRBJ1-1,ASSMPWQGAYTEAF
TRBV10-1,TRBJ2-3,ASSEVSGSVTDTQY
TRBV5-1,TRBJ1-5,ASSPTGGAGQPQH
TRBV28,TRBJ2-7,ASSLIDSSYEQY
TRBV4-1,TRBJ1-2,ASSQDKQGLSYT
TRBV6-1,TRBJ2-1,ASSDRDNEQF
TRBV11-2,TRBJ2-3,ASSLISGSTDTQY
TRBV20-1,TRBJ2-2,SATQFKGLTGELF
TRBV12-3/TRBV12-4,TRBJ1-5,ASSFDLYSNQPQH
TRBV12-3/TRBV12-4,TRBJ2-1,ASSRAGYEQF
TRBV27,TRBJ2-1,ASKGTGWGEQF
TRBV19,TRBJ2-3,ASSMSKGGSGDTQY
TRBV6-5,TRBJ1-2,ASSSPASGQGAGYT
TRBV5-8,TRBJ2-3,ASRPGLWETDTQY
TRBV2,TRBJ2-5,ASSVMAGEGETQY